The text below deals with one TCR beta chain. What it recognizes is unknown. This entry belongs to a study of T-cell memory formation after mild COVID-19. Findings and limits, study-wide: Most CD4+ clones that shrank were in CM and EM, while CD8+ ones turned up in EMRA.

The germline gives CDR1 LNHNV, CDR2 YYDKDF (reference sequence). The CDR3 has 16 amino acids. Between the trimmed V and J ends, which lost 3 bases and 0 bases, there was a span of 9 bases. TCRdb processed the 5' RACE reads anew with MiXCR; each CDR3 protein has one entry. Of some 62,000 distinct CDR3 sequences listed, about a tenth were seen once; the top ten hold 1.1%. The source material was PBMCs or a T cell subset sorted from them (not recorded which). The source of this sequence is a man in his late teens or twenties who had mild COVID-19 (a few samples of this study predate the infection). Cell type and time point are not known. This chain links TRBV15 with TRBJ2-6, with D unresolved. CDR3 sequence: CATSRGRYSGANVLTF. DNA of the CDR3: TGTGCCACCAGCAGGGGCAGATACTCTGGGGCCAACGTCCTGACTTTC.